Listed here are 22 T cell receptor beta chains from one sample, sequenced in a study of shared T cell receptors in the human thymus. Clones were read by immunoSEQ multiplex PCR, and TCRdb kept only the in-frame ones, dropping some. This sample has some 640,000 clones, with 80% to 90% found just once. These data are also associated with another study on human thymus T cells.

Sequences were obtained from thymocytes. These receptors were obtained from a boy in the first two years of life with a congenital heart defect.

This clone occurred once. This rearrangement joins TRBV28 to TRBJ2-3, with D tentatively TRBD2 (5 bases). Trimming shortened V by 7 bases and J by 5 bases, and 19 bases separated the two germline ends. The germline gives CDR1 MDHEN, CDR2 SYDVKM. CDR3 length equals 15 residues. CDR3 nucleotide sequence: TGTGCCAGCAACCCTTTAACTCGGGGTCAAGATACGCAGTATTTT. Protein product: CASNPLTRGQDTQYF.

The chain recombines TRBV4-3 with TRBJ2-1, with D perhaps matching TRBD1 (5 bases). Trimming stripped 4 bases from V and 8 bases from J, with 30 bases between. The CDR3 consists of 19 residues. Germline V gene sequence: CDR1 LGHNA, CDR2 YSLEER. The DNA of the CDR3 is TGCGCCAGCAGCCGCCACTGGGGCGTGGGGCTCCTCGGTTATCATGAGCAGTTCTTC. Translation gives CASSRHWGVGLLGYHEQFF.

The chain combines TRBV4-3 with TRBJ2-7; 8 nucleotides match TRBD1. The CDR3 covers 17 residues. Looked up from germline, CDR1 is LGHNA and CDR2 is YSLEER. V dropped 4 bases and J dropped 3; count of bases not matched to a gene: 14. The CDR3 bases are TGCGCCAGCAGCCCCTGGAAGGAGGGACAGGAGATCTACGAGCAGTACTTC. Residues: CASSPWKEGQEIYEQYF.

V gene TRBV30 combines with J gene TRBJ1-1; 9 bases align to TRBD1. Germline V gene sequence: CDR1 GTSNPN, CDR2 SVGIG (reference sequence). J lost 1 base, V lost 2 bases, and 11 bases had no gene match. This CDR3 is 17 amino acids long. In nucleotides, the CDR3 is TGTGCCTGGAGTAAAACAGGGGGCGCGTCCCGGAACACTGAAGCTTTCTTT. Its protein product is CAWSKTGGASRNTEAFF.

J is TRBJ1-1 and V is TRBV7-2; no clear D gene. Per the germline V gene, CDR1 is SGHTA and CDR2 is FQGNSA. The CDR3 sequence is 15 residues long. V was shortened by 1 base and J by 0 bases, with 9 bases between the two germline ends. The CDR3 is CASSLGDKMNTEAFF. CDR3 nucleotides: TGTGCCAGCAGCTTAGGTGACAAGATGAACACTGAAGCTTTCTTT.

The chain carries TRBV28 and TRBJ2-1; D is perhaps TRBD1 (6 bases). Germline assignment: CDR1 MDHEN and CDR2 SYDVKM. V was cut by 5 bases and J by 6 bases, with 17 bases left in between. CDR3 length: 15 residues. For the CDR3, the DNA is TGTGCCAGCAGTAAGGACAGAGGCGAGATCAATGAGCAGTTCTTC. Its protein product is CASSKDRGEINEQFF.

The rearrangement links TRBV4-2 to TRBJ2-3, with a tentative D call TRBD2 (6 bases). V was trimmed by 0 bases and J by 3 bases, leaving 13 bases between them. This CDR3 has 16 residues. Germline V gives CDR1 LGHNA, CDR2 YNFKEQ. CDR3 coding DNA: TGTGCCAGCAGCCAAGATCGGCGCGGGGCGACAGATACGCAGTATTTT. Its protein is CASSQDRRGATDTQYF.

The chain is built from TRBV5-1 and TRBJ1-1, with TRBD1 identical over 7 bases. Germline V gene data show CDR1 as SGHRS and CDR2 as YFSETQ. V shed 5 bases, J shed 5 bases, and the junction held 6 bases outside the gene matches. The CDR3 contains 13 residues. CDR3 residues: CASRSPGQTEAFF. CDR3 sequence (DNA): TGCGCCAGCAGATCCCCGGGACAGACTGAAGCTTTCTTT.

J is TRBJ1-2 and V is TRBV5-6; no definite D call. CDR3 length equals 13 residues. Deletions cut 5 bases from V and 6 bases from J, with 14 bases between. Germline loops: CDR1 SGHDT, CDR2 YYEEEE. The CDR3 nucleotides read TGTGCCAGCAGTATACCGCGGGGAGATGGCTACACCTTC. Amino acid sequence: CASSIPRGDGYTF.

This clone was counted only a few times. The chain carries TRBV29-1 and TRBJ2-7; 8 bases fit TRBD2. The CDR3 consists of 17 residues. J was trimmed by 0 bases and V by 4 bases; bases with no gene match: 14. Germline V gene lookup returns CDR1 SQVTM and CDR2 ANQGSEA. The CDR3 loop reads CSVVGYYGTRSSYEQYF. CDR3 nucleotide sequence: TGCAGCGTTGTAGGGTACTACGGGACTAGGAGCTCCTACGAGCAGTACTTC.

V gene TRBV2 combines with J gene TRBJ2-3; 9 nucleotides align to TRBD1. Germline CDR1 and CDR2: SNHLY and FYNNEI. V gave up 4 bases and J gave up 1 base; unmatched junction bases: 9. This CDR3 region has 17 residues. The CDR3 region has the DNA TGTGCCAGCAGTGCACCCAGCAGGACAGGGGGCACAGATACGCAGTATTTT. Translating it yields CASSAPSRTGGTDTQYF.

The J gene is TRBJ2-3, the V gene TRBV6-4; D is undetermined. Germline-derived CDR1 and CDR2 are MRHNA and SNTAGT. V gave up 6 bases and J gave up 5 bases, with 15 bases separating them. The CDR3 loop spans 14 amino acids. Here the CDR3 reads CASRKTRAGDTQYF. DNA for the CDR3: TGTGCCAGCAGAAAGACAAGAGCAGGAGATACGCAGTATTTT.

The genes are TRBV28 and TRBJ2-1, with TRBD1 identical over 8 bases. With V trimmed by 5 bases and J by 0 bases, 9 bases remained unmatched. Germline V gene lookup returns CDR1 MDHEN and CDR2 SYDVKM. The CDR3 loop spans 17 amino acids. CDR3 region: CASSPRTGLSSYNEQFF. Written as DNA, the CDR3 is TGTGCCAGCAGTCCCAGGACAGGGTTAAGCTCCTACAATGAGCAGTTCTTC.

The genes are TRBV6-4 and TRBJ2-1, with 7 bases that match TRBD2. With 3 bases clipped from V and 7 bases from J, the junction kept 9 bases outside the gene matches. Germline CDR1 is MRHNA and CDR2 is SNTAGT. This CDR3 region has 15 residues. The CDR3 DNA reads as TGTGCCAGCAGTGAAGGGAGGGCCTCCAGTAATGAGCAGTTCTTC. Translating gives CASSEGRASSNEQFF.

The chain recombines TRBV28 with TRBJ1-5; the D gene is possibly TRBD1 (5 bases). Germline CDR1 is MDHEN and CDR2 is SYDVKM. CDR3 length equals 12 residues. V was clipped by 8 bases and J by 7 bases, with 12 bases between them. This CDR3 is CASGADSQPQHF. In nucleotides, the CDR3 is TGTGCCAGCGGCGCAGACAGCCAGCCCCAGCATTTT.

This chain joins TRBV13 and TRBJ2-7, with 7 bases matching TRBD1. Germline lookup yields CDR1 PRHDT and CDR2 FYEKMQ (reference sequence). CDR3 length: 15 amino acids. Trimming removed 3 bases from V and 3 bases from J; junction bases left unmatched: 8. The CDR3 loop is CASSFSGGQFYEQYF. The DNA of the CDR3 is TGTGCCAGCAGCTTCTCAGGGGGACAGTTCTACGAGCAGTACTTC.

The gene calls are TRBV6-1 and TRBJ1-2, with 7 positions matching TRBD1. Looked up from germline, CDR1 is MNHNS and CDR2 is SASEGT. The CDR3 totals 12 residues. With V trimmed by 11 bases and J by 4 bases, 7 bases remained unmatched. DNA of the CDR3: TGTGCCGGGGGACAGATGGGCTATGGCTACACCTTC. Its protein is CAGGQMGYGYTF.

The chain employs TRBV5-8 and TRBJ1-5, with D perhaps matching TRBD1 (6 bases). Germline V gives CDR1 SGHTS, CDR2 YDEGEE. This CDR3 is built from 14 residues. V was cut by 6 bases and J by 9 bases, with 19 bases left in between. The CDR3 DNA reads as TGTGCCAGCAACGCATCGACAGGTCTCCGGCCCCAGCATTTT. Protein product: CASNASTGLRPQHF.

Concerning this clone itself: Other DNA sequences in the same sample also yield this CDR3. The V and J genes are TRBV28 and TRBJ2-7, with TRBD1 as a possible D gene (6 bases). This CDR3 is 13 amino acids long. V lost 2 bases to trimming and J lost 5 bases, with 10 bases between them. Germline V gives CDR1 MDHEN, CDR2 SYDVKM. CDR3 sequence reads: CASSLRGSHEQYF. The CDR3, as DNA: TGTGCCAGCAGTTTAAGGGGGTCCCACGAGCAGTACTTC. Drawing the rest from reference TRBV28 and TRBJ2-7, the complete variable domain is DVKVTQSSRYLVKRTGEKVFLECVQDMDHENMFWYRQDPGLGLRLIYFSYDVKMKEKGDIPEGYSVSREKKERFSLILESASTNQTSMYLCASSLRGSHEQYFGPGTRLTVT.

V usage is TRBV7-2 and J usage is TRBJ2-7, with 10 bases that match TRBD1. The J segment lost 6 bases and the V segment lost 1 base, leaving 6 bases of the junction unmatched. Per the germline V gene, CDR1 is SGHTA and CDR2 is FQGNSA. The CDR3 covers 15 residues. The CDR3 DNA follows: TGTGCCAGCAGCTTAGTCGACAGGGGGCTGGGCGAGCAGTACTTC. Encoded protein: CASSLVDRGLGEQYF.

This chain links TRBV9 with TRBJ2-3; D is perhaps TRBD2 (6 bases). CDR1 is SGDLS and CDR2 is YYNGEE in the germline V gene. Trimming cost V 4 bases and J 2 bases, with 17 bases left between them. The CDR3 spans 16 residues. In DNA form, the CDR3 reads TGTGCCAGCAGCCTAGAGACTAGTCGGTCCACAGATACGCAGTATTTT. It specifies CASSLETSRSTDTQYF.

The chain couples TRBV19 to TRBJ1-1, with TRBD1 as a possible D gene (6 bases). Trimming shortened V by 0 bases and J by 1 base, and 12 bases separated the two germline ends. Germline CDR1 and CDR2: LNHDA and SQIVND (reference sequence). This CDR3 comprises 16 residues. The CDR3 region has the DNA TGTGCCAGTAGTATAGATCCGGGACACCCGAACACTGAAGCTTTCTTT. Protein sequence: CASSIDPGHPNTEAFF.